The present entry profiles one T cell receptor (beta chain) with its context. Its cognate antigen is unknown. This specimen belongs to a study of shared clonotypes between healthy human individuals. Study-wide findings and caveats: The study found 4.5% to 5% of naive CD4 clonotypes shared across a handful of donors.

All of the donors resided in Nashville, Tennessee, and each was a Caucasian adult. V shed 3 bases and J 0 bases; nucleotides not matched to a gene: 9. The CDR3 covers 17 residues. The germline V gene encodes CDR1 SGHRS and CDR2 YFSETQ. Assay used: immunoSEQ multiplex PCR; TCRdb lists only in-frame clones, some missing. The sample lists roughly 1 million clones, 70% to 80% occurring once. The chain recombines TRBV5-1 with TRBJ1-1, with 9 bases lining up with TRBD1. This receptor was taken from a man in his late teens or twenties in good health. Some clones in this sample may be carry-over from other donors' samples. Sequenced input: memory CD4+ T cells from PBMCs. Subset meaning: CD45RA-negative fraction. Here the CDR3 DNA reads TGCGCCAGCAGCTACTTGACAGGGGGTGTGGTGAACACTGAAGCTTTCTTT. Encoded protein: CASSYLTGGVVNTEAFF. Supplemented by reference TRBV5-1 and TRBJ1-1, the full variable domain reads KAGVTQTPRYLIKTRGQQVTLSCSPISGHRSVSWYQQTPGQGLQFLFEYFSETQRNKGNFPGRFSGRQFSNSRSEMNVSTLELGDSALYLCASSYLTGGVVNTEAFFGQGTRLTVV.